The sequence of this TCR beta chain was determined in a study of T cells in Graves' hyperthyroidism and ophthalmopathy. Amplification targeted TCR beta CDR3 regions from RNA transcripts. TCR CDR3 regions were first amplified by RT-PCR with HTBI primers. One entry per CDR3 protein results from TCRdb running MiXCR on the multiplex PCR reads. The data contain around 250,000 distinct CDR3 sequences, roughly 15% of them singletons. Source material: blood. The TCR sequence derives from a middle-aged woman with Graves' hyperthyroidism that later progressed to Graves' ophthalmopathy.

For the CDR3, the DNA is TGCAGTGCTAGAGTTGCGGGACCTACCAACCCGGAGCAGTTCTTC. Its protein product is CSARVAGPTNPEQFF. The chain uses TRBV20-1 and TRBJ2-1; maybe TRBD2 (6 bases). V was pared by 1 base and J by 10 bases, with 20 bases between. From germline, CDR1 is DFQATT and CDR2 SNEGSKA (reference sequence). CDR3 size: 15 residues.